These 5 T cell receptor beta chains were sequenced from one sample in a study of tumor-infiltrating lymphocytes in primary liver carcinoma. Bulk tissue was left unsorted, and RNA and DNA were co-extracted from 20-30 mg of it. TCR beta cDNA was made from 400 to 500 ng total RNA with a constant-region primer. ARM-PCR, slightly modified, supplied the TCR beta libraries through three nested multiplex PCR rounds. In the first two PCR rounds, TRBV1-TRBV30 forward primers were paired with a C-beta reverse primer, and each round lasted roughly 10 cycles. TCRdb ran MiXCR on the multiplex PCR reads and lists one entry per CDR3 protein. The repertoire consists of some 30,000 distinct CDR3 sequences, with around 71% occurring once and the leading ten covering roughly 30%. Sequencing used liver tumor tissue from sampling region 3. Noted subset: tumor region T3, left-lateral pole. The receptors shown here come from a woman between 25 and 40 years old with primary liver carcinoma and hepatitis B virus infection.

As to this clonotype: At one end, the junction sequence differs from germline, possibly due to a read error. This sequence joins TRBV11-2 and TRBJ1-1; TRBD1 agrees at 7 bases. Germline CDR1 is SGHAT and CDR2 is FQNNGV. There are 20 residues in the CDR3. CDR3: CDSSARDRARKRWSNTEAFF. The CDR3 nucleotides are TGTGACAGCAGCGCTCGGGACAGAGCGCGCAAGAGGTGGAGTAACACTGAAGCTTTCTTT.

With respect to this clonotype: The CDR3 end shows no conserved phenylalanine or tryptophan, and so a read error is likely. This chain uses TRBV11-2 with TRBJ1-1; D unclear. The CDR3 length is 13 residues. Germline-derived CDR1 and CDR2 are SGHAT and FQNNGV. In DNA form, the CDR3 reads TGTGCCAGCAACTTAGAGAGGTCTTCCGAAGCTTTCTCT. Its protein product is CASNLERSSEAFS.

This clonotype was counted only a few times. At one end the junction does not follow the germline gene, possibly because of a read error. The chain uses TRBV6-5 and TRBJ1-2; no reliable D call. The CDR3 is 12 amino acids. The germline V gene encodes CDR1 MNHEY and CDR2 SVGAGI. The CDR3 reads CASSSPGVSYTF. DNA of the CDR3: TGTGCTAGCAGTTCACCAGGCGTCAGCTACACCTTC.

In the case of this clonotype: The conserved final phenylalanine or tryptophan is absent from the CDR3, which likely points to a read error. V gene TRBV20-1 combines with J gene TRBJ2-1; D remains unclear. V was shortened by 0 bases and J by 6 bases, with 12 bases between the two germline ends. The germline CDR1 and CDR2 sequences are DFQATT and SNEGSKA (reference sequence). The CDR3 extends over 14 amino acids. This CDR3 reads CSARDMGRGNEQFI. The DNA of the CDR3 is TGCAGTGCTAGAGATATGGGTAGAGGCAATGAGCAGTTCATC.

Turning to this clonotype: The junction departs from the called germline gene at one end, perhaps through a read error. The CDR3 bases are TGTGCCGGCAGCTTAGGCCCCTCGGGACAGGGGCGGGAGACCCAGTACTTC. This encodes CAGSLGPSGQGRETQYF. The rearrangement uses TRBV11-2 and TRBJ2-5; 10 positions match TRBD1. Germline V gives CDR1 SGHAT, CDR2 FQNNGV. The CDR3 extends over 17 amino acids.